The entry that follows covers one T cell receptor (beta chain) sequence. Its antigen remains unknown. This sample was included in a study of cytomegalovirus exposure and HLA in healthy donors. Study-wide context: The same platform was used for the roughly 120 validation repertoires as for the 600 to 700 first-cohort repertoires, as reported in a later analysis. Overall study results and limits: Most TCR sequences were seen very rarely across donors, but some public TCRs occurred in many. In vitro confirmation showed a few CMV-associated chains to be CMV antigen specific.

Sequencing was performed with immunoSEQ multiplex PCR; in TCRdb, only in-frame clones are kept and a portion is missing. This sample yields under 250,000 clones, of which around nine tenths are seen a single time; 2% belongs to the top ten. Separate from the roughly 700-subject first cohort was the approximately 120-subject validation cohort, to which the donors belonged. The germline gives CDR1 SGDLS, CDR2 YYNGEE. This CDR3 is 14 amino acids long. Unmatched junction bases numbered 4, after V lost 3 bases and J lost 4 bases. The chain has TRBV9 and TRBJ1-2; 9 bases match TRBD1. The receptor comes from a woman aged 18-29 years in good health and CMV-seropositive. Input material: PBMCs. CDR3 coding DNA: TGTGCCAGCAGCGCTCCGGGACAGGGCTATGGCTACACCTTC. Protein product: CASSAPGQGYGYTF.